This T cell receptor (beta chain) was captured by sequencing in a study of blood T cell repertoires in COVID-19. Whole-study context: The United States, Italy and Spain supplied acute and convalescent COVID-19 samples.

This clone was detected once. Method: immunoSEQ multiplex PCR; TCRdb's copy keeps in-frame clones and lacks some. Of 120,000 to 150,000 clones listed, more than 75% were seen once; the top ten hold roughly 13%. The CDR3 is 12 amino acids. Germline loops: CDR1 SEHNR, CDR2 FQNEAQ (reference sequence). Trimming took off 8 bases at V and 3 bases at J, with 8 bases between the two ends. The TCR comes from a man in his 60s with active or convalescent COVID-19. Sequenced sample: peripheral blood. The chain is built from TRBV7-9 and TRBJ2-1; D unclear. The CDR3 protein is CASATGYNEQFF. The CDR3 DNA reads as TGTGCCAGCGCGACTGGCTACAATGAGCAGTTCTTC.